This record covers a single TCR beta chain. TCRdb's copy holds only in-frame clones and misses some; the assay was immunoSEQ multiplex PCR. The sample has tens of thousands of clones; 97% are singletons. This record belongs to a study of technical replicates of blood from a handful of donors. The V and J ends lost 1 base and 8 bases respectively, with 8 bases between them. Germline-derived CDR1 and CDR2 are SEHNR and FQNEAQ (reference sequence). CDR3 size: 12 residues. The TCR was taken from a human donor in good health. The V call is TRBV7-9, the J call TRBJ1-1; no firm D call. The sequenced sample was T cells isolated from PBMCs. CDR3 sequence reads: CASSLEVREAFF. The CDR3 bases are TGTGCCAGCAGCTTAGAGGTCAGGGAAGCTTTCTTT. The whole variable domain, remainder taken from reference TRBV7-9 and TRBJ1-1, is DTGVSQNPRHKITKRGQNVTFRCDPISEHNRLYWYRQTLGQGPEFLTYFQNEAQLEKSRLLSDRFSAERPKGSFSTLEIQRTEQGDSAMYLCASSLEVREAFFGQGTRLTVV.